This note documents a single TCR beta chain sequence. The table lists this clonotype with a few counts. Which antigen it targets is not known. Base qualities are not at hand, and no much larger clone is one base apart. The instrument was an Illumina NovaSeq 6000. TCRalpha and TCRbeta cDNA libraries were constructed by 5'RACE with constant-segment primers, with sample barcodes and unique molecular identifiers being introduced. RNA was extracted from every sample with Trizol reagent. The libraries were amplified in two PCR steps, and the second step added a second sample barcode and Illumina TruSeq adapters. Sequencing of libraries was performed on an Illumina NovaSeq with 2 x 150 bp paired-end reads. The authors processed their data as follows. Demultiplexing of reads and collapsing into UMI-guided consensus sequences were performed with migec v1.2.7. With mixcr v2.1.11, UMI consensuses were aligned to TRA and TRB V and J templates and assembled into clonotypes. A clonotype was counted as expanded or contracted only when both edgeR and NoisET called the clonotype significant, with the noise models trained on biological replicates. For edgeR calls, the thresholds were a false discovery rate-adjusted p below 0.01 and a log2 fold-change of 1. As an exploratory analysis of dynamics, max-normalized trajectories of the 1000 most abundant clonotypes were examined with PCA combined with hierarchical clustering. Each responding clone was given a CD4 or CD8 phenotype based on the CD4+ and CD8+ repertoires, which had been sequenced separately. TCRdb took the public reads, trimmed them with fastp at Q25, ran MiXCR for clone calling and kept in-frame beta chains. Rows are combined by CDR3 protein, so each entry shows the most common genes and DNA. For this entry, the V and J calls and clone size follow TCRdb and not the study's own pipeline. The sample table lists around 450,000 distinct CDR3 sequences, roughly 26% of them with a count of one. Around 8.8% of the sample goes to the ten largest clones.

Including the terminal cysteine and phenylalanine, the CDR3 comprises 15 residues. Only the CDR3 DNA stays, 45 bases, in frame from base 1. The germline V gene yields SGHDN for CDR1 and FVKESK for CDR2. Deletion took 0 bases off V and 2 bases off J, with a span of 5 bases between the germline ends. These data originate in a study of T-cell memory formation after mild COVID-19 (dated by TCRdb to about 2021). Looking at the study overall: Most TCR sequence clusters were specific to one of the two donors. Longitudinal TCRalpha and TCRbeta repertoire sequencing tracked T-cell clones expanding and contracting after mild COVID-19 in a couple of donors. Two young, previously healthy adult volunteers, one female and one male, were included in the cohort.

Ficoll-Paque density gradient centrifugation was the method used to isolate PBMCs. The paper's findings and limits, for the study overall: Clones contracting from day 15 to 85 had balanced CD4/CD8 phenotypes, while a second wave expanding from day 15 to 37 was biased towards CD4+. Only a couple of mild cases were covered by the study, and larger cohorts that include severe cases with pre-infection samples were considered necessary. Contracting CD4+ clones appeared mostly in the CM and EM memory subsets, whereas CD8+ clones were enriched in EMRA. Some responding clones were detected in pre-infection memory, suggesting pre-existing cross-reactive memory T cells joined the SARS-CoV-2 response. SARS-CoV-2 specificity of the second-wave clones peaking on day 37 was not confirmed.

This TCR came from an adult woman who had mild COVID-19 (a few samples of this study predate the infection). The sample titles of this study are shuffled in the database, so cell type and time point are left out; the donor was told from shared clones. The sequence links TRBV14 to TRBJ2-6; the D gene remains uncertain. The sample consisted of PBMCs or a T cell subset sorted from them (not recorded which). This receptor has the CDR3 CASSQDVAGANVLTF. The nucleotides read TGTGCCAGCAGCCAAGATGTCGCTGGGGCCAACGTCCTGACTTTC.